The 18 T cell receptor beta chains below were found in one sample sequenced in a study of T-cell memory formation after mild COVID-19. TCRdb recomputed calls from the 5' RACE reads with MiXCR, one row per CDR3 protein. This table holds nearly 350,000 distinct CDR3 sequences, 10% to 15% found once. Sequencing was performed on PBMCs or a T cell subset sorted from them (not recorded which). These receptors all come from a man between 18 and 35 years old who had mild COVID-19 (a few samples of this study predate the infection). Cell type and time point are not known.

This clonotype was counted only a few times. The chain recombines TRBV4-3 with TRBJ2-5; D call uncertain. Germline CDR1 reads LGHNA; CDR2 reads YSLEER. V was cut by 4 bases and J by 1 base, with 13 bases left in between. CDR3 length: 15 amino acids. The CDR3 DNA is TGCGCCAGCAGCCCTTTAAGGGCGATCCAAGAGACCCAGTACTTC. It is translated as CASSPLRAIQETQYF.

J is TRBJ2-2 and V is TRBV7-3; D ambiguous. The CDR3 totals 14 residues. The V end was cut by 8 bases, the J end by 0 bases, with 10 bases between. Looked up from germline, CDR1 is SGHTA and CDR2 is FQGTGA. CDR3 loop: CASGSSANTGELFF. The CDR3 bases are TGTGCCAGCGGGTCGTCTGCGAACACCGGGGAGCTGTTTTTT. Supplemented by reference TRBV7-3 and TRBJ2-2, the full variable domain reads GAGVSQTPSNKVTEKGKYVELRCDPISGHTALYWYRQSLGQGPEFLIYFQGTGAADDSGLPNDRFFAVRPEGSVSTLKIQRTERGDSAVYLCASGSSANTGELFFGEGSRLTVL.

The gene calls are TRBV18 and TRBJ1-5; D uncertain. The V and J ends lost 2 bases and 7 bases respectively, with 15 bases between them. Germline-derived CDR1 and CDR2 are KGHSH and LQKENI. The CDR3 is made up of 15 amino acids. CDR3 sequence reads: CASSPSGPQSQPQHF. CDR3 sequence (DNA): TGTGCCAGCTCACCAAGTGGACCCCAAAGCCAGCCCCAGCATTTT. Filled out from reference TRBV18 and TRBJ1-5, the complete variable domain reads NAGVMQNPRHLVRRRGQEARLRCSPMKGHSHVYWYRQLPEEGLKFMVYLQKENIIDESGMPKERFSAEFPKEGPSILRIQQVVRGDSAAYFCASSPSGPQSQPQHFGDGTRLSIL.

The gene calls are TRBV23-1 and TRBJ1-5; TRBD1 might be the D (6 bases). TRBV23-1 is designated an ORF whose function remains uncertain. The V end was cut by 4 bases, the J end by 0 bases, with 25 bases between. This CDR3 is 20 amino acids long. CDR3 DNA: TGCGCCAGCAGTCGGACACAATCTCGGACAGCCACGTATAGCAATCAGCCCCAGCATTTT. The encoded protein is CASSRTQSRTATYSNQPQHF.

Only a few counts were recorded for this clonotype. The chain employs TRBV2 and TRBJ2-2; the D is unclear. The ends were cut back, 6 bases at V and 1 base at J, with 6 bases in the middle. The CDR3 consists of 13 residues. CDR1 and CDR2 from the germline V gene are SNHLY and FYNNEI. CDR3 region: CASRLENTGELFF. The DNA of the CDR3 is TGTGCCAGCAGGCTTGAGAACACCGGGGAGCTGTTTTTT.

This clonotype was found a few times. The chain couples TRBV5-1 to TRBJ2-3; the D gene is possibly TRBD1 (6 bases). Germline CDR1 reads SGHRS; CDR2 reads YFSETQ. This CDR3 spans 15 amino acids. The ends were cut back, 4 bases at V and 3 bases at J, with 15 bases in the middle. The CDR3 sequence: CASSPADSETDTQYF. The DNA of the CDR3 is TGCGCCAGCAGCCCCGCGGACAGTGAGACAGATACGCAGTATTTT.

This clonotype was counted between two and nine times. The chain joins TRBV20-1 to TRBJ2-3; 7 nucleotides agree with TRBD1. The CDR3 runs to 15 residues. The germline V gene has CDR1 DFQATT and CDR2 SNEGSKA (reference sequence). After removal of 1 base from V and 1 base from J, the junction contained 5 bases not matched to a gene. The CDR3 DNA follows: TGCAGTGCTAGAGGCCACAGGGGAGGCACAGATACGCAGTATTTT. Translating gives CSARGHRGGTDTQYF.

The chain links TRBV4-1 to TRBJ2-1, with 7 bases aligning to TRBD2. The V gene end was trimmed by 4 bases and the J gene end by 6 bases; junction bases not matched to a gene: 9. The germline CDR1 and CDR2 sequences are MGHRA and YSYEKL. There are 15 residues in the CDR3. The CDR3 bases are TGCGCCAGCAGCCCGGGACTCCGGGGGGTCAATGAGCAGTTCTTC. Amino acid sequence: CASSPGLRGVNEQFF.

This clonotype showed up just a few times. V and J are TRBV7-8 and TRBJ1-1; no clear D. CDR3 length: 15 amino acids. The V end was cut by 5 bases, the J end by 0 bases, with 13 bases between. The germline V gene encodes CDR1 SGHVS and CDR2 FQNEAQ. DNA for the CDR3: TGTGCCAGCAGCCGCCCCCAAGAGTTGAACACTGAAGCTTTCTTT. Protein: CASSRPQELNTEAFF. Full variable domain (remainder filled in from reference TRBV7-8 and TRBJ1-1): GAGVSQSPRYKVAKRGQDVALRCDPISGHVSLFWYQQALGQGPEFLTYFQNEAQLDKSGLPSDRFFAERPEGSVSTLKIQRTQQEDSAVYLCASSRPQELNTEAFFGQGTRLTVV.

The chain employs TRBV20-1 and TRBJ1-2; possible D gene TRBD1, 5 bases. The CDR3 has 12 residues. Trimming shortened V by 3 bases and J by 7 bases, and 12 bases separated the two germline ends. Per the germline V gene, CDR1 is DFQATT and CDR2 is SNEGSKA (reference sequence). The CDR3 coding sequence is TGCAGTGCTAGTCGGGGGAATCGTGGCTACACCTTC. Its protein is CSASRGNRGYTF.

The V call is TRBV4-2, the J call TRBJ2-7, with D perhaps matching TRBD1 or TRBD2 (5 bases each). The CDR3 has 14 amino acids. Germline assignment: CDR1 LGHNA and CDR2 YNFKEQ. V lost 1 base and J 1 base, leaving 8 bases between the germline ends. CDR3 coding DNA: TGTGCCAGCAGCCAAGTTTGGGGGTCCTACGAGCAGTACTTC. It is translated as CASSQVWGSYEQYF.

This sequence joins TRBV7-2 and TRBJ1-5; 8 bases are a match to TRBD1. Germline trimming cut 2 bases from V and 8 bases from J; bases unmatched to any gene: 5. CDR3 size: 14 residues. CDR1 is SGHTA and CDR2 is FQGNSA in the germline V gene. The CDR3 is CASSLPGGGKPQHF. CDR3 DNA: TGTGCCAGCAGCTTACCAGGGGGCGGTAAGCCCCAGCATTTT.

This clonotype appeared many times. V is TRBV20-1 and J is TRBJ2-1; D uncertain. Trimming shortened V by 3 bases and J by 0 bases, and 12 bases separated the two germline ends. This CDR3 region has 15 residues. Looked up from germline, CDR1 is DFQATT and CDR2 is SNEGSKA (reference sequence). The CDR3 here is CSARDPFSSYNEQFF. The CDR3 DNA reads as TGCAGTGCTAGGGACCCATTTAGCTCCTACAATGAGCAGTTCTTC.

This clonotype was seen a few times. The rearrangement joins TRBV14 to TRBJ1-1; D uncertain. CDR1 SGHDN and CDR2 FVKESK come from the germline V gene. The CDR3 spans 15 residues. V dropped 4 bases and J dropped 2 bases, with 14 bases sitting between them. In DNA form, the CDR3 reads TGTGCCAGCAGCCCGGCCTCCGACGGAAACACTGAAGCTTTCTTT. Protein sequence: CASSPASDGNTEAFF.

This clonotype was counted many times. V gene TRBV7-8 combines with J gene TRBJ1-5, with a possible D match to TRBD1 (6 bases). This CDR3 comprises 13 residues. Trimming took 5 bases from V and 5 from J, leaving 10 bases between them. CDR1 is SGHVS, CDR2 FQNEAQ, per germline. The CDR3 sequence: CASSPGQHQPQHF. The DNA for the CDR3 is TGTGCCAGCAGCCCCGGACAGCATCAGCCCCAGCATTTT.

The chain has TRBV7-2 and TRBJ1-1; no clear D gene. This CDR3 comprises 12 residues. Germline V gene data show CDR1 as SGHTA and CDR2 as FQGNSA. V was shortened by 5 bases and J by 5 bases, with 9 bases between the two germline ends. The CDR3 loop is CASSMTRTEAFF. CDR3 nucleotide sequence: TGTGCCAGCAGCATGACCCGAACTGAAGCTTTCTTT.

This chain uses TRBV20-1 with TRBJ1-1; TRBD1 aligns across 8 bases. Germline V gene sequence: CDR1 DFQATT, CDR2 SNEGSKA (reference sequence). This CDR3 has 15 residues. V shed 2 bases, J shed 3 bases, and the junction held 8 bases outside the gene matches. CDR3 loop: CSARQGAGWDTEAFF. CDR3 DNA sequence: TGCAGTGCTAGACAGGGGGCTGGGTGGGACACTGAAGCTTTCTTT.

The V gene is TRBV6-1, the J gene TRBJ2-7; D unclear. The germline V gene encodes CDR1 MNHNS and CDR2 SASEGT. CDR3 size: 14 residues. Trimming removed 1 base from V and 5 bases from J, with 12 bases in between. This CDR3 reads CASSEGLGPHEQYV. The CDR3 coding sequence is TGTGCCAGCAGTGAAGGATTGGGCCCCCACGAGCAGTACGTC.